The next 17 T cell receptor beta chains were all read from a single sample in a study of response to subunit inactivated influenza vaccine. One entry per CDR3 protein, called by TCRdb with MiXCR from the RT-PCR reads. Of fewer than 700,000 distinct CDR3 sequences in the sample, approximately 12% are singletons; the top ten hold around 13%. This material consisted of PBMCs from blood, taken about 6 weeks after vaccination. These receptors were obtained from a man aged 45 to 65 who received an inactivated influenza vaccine.

This clonotype occurred many times. V is TRBV7-2 and J is TRBJ2-7, with TRBD2 matching over 10 bases. The CDR3 has 15 residues. From germline, CDR1 is SGHTA and CDR2 FQGNSA. V lost 6 bases and J lost 5; bases outside the gene matches: 10. CDR3 nucleotide sequence: TGTGCCAGCAGATTGATAGCGGGAGGAATCAACGAGCAGTACTTC. Protein: CASRLIAGGINEQYF.

This clonotype was counted many times. The V call is TRBV6-2 or TRBV6-3, the J call TRBJ1-5; 7 bases line up with TRBD1. The CDR3 runs 15 residues. Germline CDR1 and CDR2: MNHEY and SVGEGT. V was pared by 4 bases and J by 4 bases, with 7 bases of the junction left unmatched. CDR3: CASSSATGSNQPQHF. Written as DNA, the CDR3 is TGTGCCAGCAGTTCCGCGACAGGGTCGAATCAGCCCCAGCATTTT.

V is TRBV6-1 and J is TRBJ2-1, with D possibly called TRBD1 or TRBD2 (5 bases each). In germline, CDR1 is MNHNS, CDR2 SASEGT. CDR3 length equals 16 residues. V was cut by 6 bases and J by 9 bases, with 24 bases left in between. The CDR3 DNA follows: TGTGCCAGCAGCCCACAGGACTCGCGGCCCTTACCTGAGCAGTTCTTC. Translating gives CASSPQDSRPLPEQFF.

This clonotype was seen more than once but under ten times. The chain has TRBV20-1 and TRBJ1-5; D is unclear. The CDR3 is 13 amino acids. Trimming cost V 3 bases and J 1 base, with 7 bases left between them. Germline loops: CDR1 DFQATT, CDR2 SNEGSKA (reference sequence). CDR3 sequence (DNA): TGCAGTGCTAGTGGTCACAGCAATCAGCCCCAGCATTTT. Amino acid sequence: CSASGHSNQPQHF.

The rearrangement joins TRBV29-1 to TRBJ1-1; D not certain. The length of the CDR3 is 13 residues. The germline V gene has CDR1 SQVTM and CDR2 ANQGSEA. The V end was cut by 1 base, the J end by 7 bases, with 13 bases between. CDR3: CSVEGLRVSEAFF. CDR3 nucleotides: TGCAGCGTTGAAGGTCTACGGGTGAGTGAAGCTTTCTTT. Combining the CDR3 with reference TRBV29-1 and TRBJ1-1 gives the whole variable domain SAVISQKPSRDICQRGTSLTIQCQVDSQVTMMFWYRQQPGQSLTLIATANQGSEATYESGFVIDKFPISRPNLTFSTLTVSNMSPEDSSIYLCSVEGLRVSEAFFGQGTRLTVV.

This clonotype has only one observation. J is TRBJ2-1 and V is TRBV2; 9 bases agree with TRBD2. The CDR3 sequence is 13 residues long. Losses at the gene ends were 6 bases for V and 6 bases for J; bases not matched to a gene: 3. CDR1 SNHLY and CDR2 FYNNEI come from the germline V gene. The CDR3 sequence: CASSRTSANEQFF. CDR3 in DNA: TGTGCCAGCAGCAGGACTAGCGCCAATGAGCAGTTCTTC.

In this sample, this clonotype turned up a few times. The CDR3 is CASSDGTGRNSPLHF. The DNA for the CDR3 is TGCGCCAGCAGCGACGGGACAGGCAGGAATTCACCCCTCCACTTT. The V gene is TRBV5-1, the J gene TRBJ1-6; 8 bases line up with TRBD1. Germline V lookup: CDR1 SGHRS, CDR2 YFSETQ. V trimming: 4 bases; J trimming: 7 bases; junction bases outside the gene matches: 7. The length of the CDR3 is 15 residues.

This clonotype has a handful of counts. The V call is TRBV3-1, the J call TRBJ2-7, with 10 nucleotides matching TRBD2. CDR3 length: 15 amino acids. Germline V gives CDR1 LGHDT, CDR2 YNNKEL (reference sequence). V shed 1 base and J 3 bases; nucleotides not matched to a gene: 3. CDR3 coding DNA: TGTGCCAGCAGCCAAGCTAGCGGGGGAGTCTACGAGCAGTACTTC. This translates into CASSQASGGVYEQYF.

This clonotype was observed at least ten times. In DNA, the CDR3 is TGCGCCAGCAGCTTGCGACAGGGACAAGGAAACATTCAGTACTTC. The encoded protein is CASSLRQGQGNIQYF. This chain links TRBV5-1 with TRBJ2-4; 7 nucleotides match TRBD1. CDR1 SGHRS and CDR2 YFSETQ come from the germline V gene. J gave up 6 bases and V 1 base, and 7 bases lay outside the gene matches. The CDR3 runs 15 residues.

To note about this clonotype: A junction end diverges from the germline sequence, so it may reflect a read error. The chain carries TRBV12-3 or TRBV12-4 and TRBJ2-1, with D uncertain. The CDR3 consists of 12 residues. In nucleotides, the CDR3 is TGTGCCAGCAGTTTCCCCTACAATGACCAGTTCTTC. It encodes CASSFPYNDQFF.

This clonotype was found a few times. V gene TRBV6-2 or TRBV6-3 combines with J gene TRBJ1-5; D is perhaps TRBD1 (5 bases). The germline V gene has CDR1 MNHEY and CDR2 SVGEGT. This CDR3 spans 16 amino acids. With 6 bases removed from V and 9 bases from J, the gap between germline ends came to 24 bases. CDR3 residues: CASSPSLPGRALPQHF. For the CDR3, the DNA is TGTGCCAGCAGCCCATCCCTTCCCGGCAGGGCTTTGCCCCAGCATTTT.

The chain carries TRBV25-1 and TRBJ2-1, with TRBD1 identical over 9 bases. J gave up 10 bases and V 2 bases, and 9 bases lay outside the gene matches. The CDR3 is 15 residues long. The germline V gene has CDR1 MGHDK and CDR2 SYGVNS. CDR3 region: CASSEGWGQGGEQFF. The DNA of the CDR3 is TGTGCCAGCAGTGAAGGATGGGGACAGGGTGGGGAGCAGTTCTTC.

In its sample, this clonotype was seen a few times. The gene calls are TRBV5-5 and TRBJ2-1; TRBD1 matches 7 bases. The germline V gene encodes CDR1 SGHKS and CDR2 YYEKEE (reference sequence). This CDR3 has 16 residues. V lost 0 bases and J lost 0; bases outside the gene matches: 3. The CDR3 protein is CASSLEGQNSYNEQFF. The CDR3 DNA is TGTGCCAGCAGCTTGGAGGGACAGAACTCCTACAATGAGCAGTTCTTC.

This clonotype has just a few counts. This chain uses TRBV6-1 with TRBJ1-2; D is unclear. The length of the CDR3 is 14 residues. The germline CDR1 and CDR2 sequences are MNHNS and SASEGT. The DNA for the CDR3 is TGTGCAATTGATCCAGGACCGGTTAACTATGGCTACACCTTC. The encoded protein is CAIDPGPVNYGYTF.

The chain employs TRBV10-3 and TRBJ2-2; TRBD1 aligns across 8 bases. Germline CDR1 reads ENHRY; CDR2 reads SYGVKD. V lost 7 bases, J lost 2 bases, and 6 bases stayed unmatched. The CDR3 is 15 amino acids. CDR3 bases: TGTGCCATCAATCCAGGGACAGGAAACACCGGGGAGCTGTTTTTT. Translated, it gives CAINPGTGNTGELFF.

The table lists this clonotype with many counts. V gene TRBV6-2 or TRBV6-3 combines with J gene TRBJ1-2; possible D gene TRBD1, 5 bases. Germline assignment: CDR1 MNHEY and CDR2 SVGEGT. The CDR3 loop spans 13 amino acids. V was clipped by 2 bases and J by 2 bases, with 6 bases between them. CDR3 sequence reads: CASSYGANYGYTF. The CDR3 DNA sequence: TGTGCCAGCAGTTACGGGGCGAACTATGGCTACACCTTC.

V gene TRBV2 combines with J gene TRBJ2-2; the match to TRBD2 covers 10 bases. Per the germline V gene, CDR1 is SNHLY and CDR2 is FYNNEI. CDR3 length equals 18 residues. As DNA, the CDR3 is TGTACCATCTGCCGTACCCAACGAGCGGGGGGGTTCACCGGGGAGCTGTTTTTT. As protein: CTICRTQRAGGFTGELFF.